The clone carrying this TCR beta chain has a handful of counts. The sample originates from a study of molecular identifiers for immune sequencing clone quantification. TCRdb independently ran MiXCR on the PCR reads; one entry per CDR3 protein. Of about 100,000 distinct CDR3 sequences in the sample, 30% to 45% were seen once. Per germline, CDR1 MNHEY and CDR2 SMNVEV (reference sequence). Germline trimming cut 6 bases from V and 2 bases from J; bases unmatched to any gene: 7. This CDR3 is 15 amino acids long. This sequence was found in a human donor in good health. Some libraries in this study had Jurkat cell RNA spiked in. The rearrangement joins TRBV27 to TRBJ2-7, with 10 bases identical to TRBD2. Material: naive CD8+ T cells from blood, with Jurkat cell RNA spiked in. Subset reported: FACS-sorted CD8+CD4-CCR7+CD45RA+ naive T cells. The CDR3 DNA reads as TGTGCCAGCAGCCTAGCGGGGGATAACCCCTACGAGCAGTACTTC. It specifies CASSLAGDNPYEQYF.